The rows below give T cell receptor beta chains drawn from one sample of a study of blood T cell repertoires in COVID-19. Repertoires were generated with immunoSEQ multiplex PCR, while TCRdb's copy carries only in-frame clones and drops some. The profile shows under 150,000 clones, approximately 83% of them singletons. The sample comprised peripheral blood. The receptors were gathered from a man aged 35-49 years with active or convalescent COVID-19. CDR3s include the opening cysteine and the closing phenylalanine or tryptophan. D genes are given only for firm matches. Clone size is given for some rows only: seen once, a few or many times, or a class if the clone is expanded.

D	size	V	J	length	CDR3	DNA
TRBD1	many	TRBV7-9	TRBJ1-2	15	CASSLTGGTDYGYTF	TGTGCCAGCAGCTTGACCGGCGGGACAGACTATGGCTACACCTTC
.	.	TRBV5-1	TRBJ1-1	14	CASSLGQSGTEAFF	TGCGCCAGCAGCTTGGGACAGTCAGGCACTGAAGCTTTCTTT
.	.	TRBV5-1	TRBJ1-5	17	CASSPGGFVGEFQPQHF	TGCGCCAGCAGCCCGGGGGGGTTTGTGGGTGAATTTCAGCCCCAGCATTTT
TRBD1	.	TRBV6-5	TRBJ2-7	15	CASRSTGVDRYEQYF	TGTGCCAGCAGATCTACAGGGGTAGATCGCTACGAGCAGTACTTC
.	.	TRBV19	TRBJ1-2	18	CASSIGGRGAATNYGYTF	TGTGCCAGTAGTATAGGTGGCAGGGGCGCTGCTACTAACTATGGCTACACCTTC
TRBD1	.	TRBV5-1	TRBJ1-4	15	CASSNGQGENEKLFF	TGCGCCAGCAGCAACGGACAGGGAGAGAATGAAAAACTGTTTTTT
TRBD2	.	TRBV7-2	TRBJ2-7	14	CASSPGGGSYEQYF	TGTGCCAGCAGCCCCGGCGGGGGATCCTACGAGCAGTACTTC
TRBD2	.	TRBV29-1	TRBJ2-3	12	CSVQLAADTQYF	TGCAGCGTTCAGCTAGCGGCAGATACGCAGTATTTT
TRBD2	once	TRBV6-5	TRBJ2-1	15	CATQLLAGGYDEQFF	TGTGCCACCCAGCTACTAGCGGGGGGCTACGATGAGCAGTTCTTC
TRBD1	.	TRBV6-6	TRBJ1-1	12	CASARGQLEAFF	TGTGCCAGTGCCCGGGGACAGCTTGAAGCTTTCTTT
.	.	TRBV19	TRBJ2-3	14	CASSQGWGTDTQYF	TGTGCCAGTAGCCAGGGTTGGGGCACAGATACGCAGTATTTT
TRBD1	.	TRBV11-2	TRBJ1-2	17	CASSRGDDRASNYGYTF	TGTGCCAGCAGCCGGGGTGACGACAGGGCCTCTAACTATGGCTACACCTTC
.	.	TRBV7-2	TRBJ1-1	15	CASSPGQKVNTEAFF	TGTGCCAGCAGCCCCGGACAGAAGGTGAACACTGAAGCTTTCTTT
.	.	TRBV5-6	TRBJ1-3	14	CASLPRGSEDTIYF	TGTGCCAGCTTACCAAGGGGTTCTGAAGACACCATATATTTT
TRBD2	.	TRBV9	TRBJ2-1	15	CASSVDGGGANEQFF	TGTGCCAGCAGCGTAGATGGCGGGGGGGCAAATGAGCAGTTCTTC
TRBD2	.	TRBV19	TRBJ2-1	16	CASSIDLALAGTEQFF	TGTGCCAGTAGTATAGATCTCGCCCTAGCGGGCACTGAGCAGTTCTTC
.	.	TRBV15	TRBJ2-4	13	CATSRKGWNIQYF	TGTGCCACCAGCAGAAAGGGGTGGAACATTCAGTACTTC
.	.	TRBV29-1	TRBJ1-5	17	CSVGKSAGPWGNQPQHF	TGCAGCGTTGGCAAGTCGGCAGGGCCTTGGGGCAATCAGCCCCAGCATTTT
TRBD1	once	TRBV14	TRBJ1-1	14	CASRKTGWNTEAFF	TGTGCCAGCAGGAAGACAGGGTGGAACACTGAAGCTTTCTTT